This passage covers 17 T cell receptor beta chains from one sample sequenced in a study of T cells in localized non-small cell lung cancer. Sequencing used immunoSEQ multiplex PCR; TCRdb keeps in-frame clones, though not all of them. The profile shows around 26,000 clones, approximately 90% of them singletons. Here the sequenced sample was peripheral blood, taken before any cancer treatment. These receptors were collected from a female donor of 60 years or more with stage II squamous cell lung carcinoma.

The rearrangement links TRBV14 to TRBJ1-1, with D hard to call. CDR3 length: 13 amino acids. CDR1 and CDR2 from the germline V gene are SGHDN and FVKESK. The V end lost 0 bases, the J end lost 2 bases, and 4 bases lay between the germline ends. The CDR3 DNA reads TGTGCCAGCAGCCAAGAATCCAACACTGAAGCTTTCTTT. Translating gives CASSQESNTEAFF.

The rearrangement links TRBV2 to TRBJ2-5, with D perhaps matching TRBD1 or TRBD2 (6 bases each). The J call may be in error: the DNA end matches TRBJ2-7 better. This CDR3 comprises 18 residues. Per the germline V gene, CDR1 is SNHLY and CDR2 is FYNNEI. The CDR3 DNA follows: TGTGCCAGCAGTCTCAACCCTTCACAAGGCGGGACACCCTACGAGCAGTACTTC. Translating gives CASSLNPSQGGTPYEQYF.

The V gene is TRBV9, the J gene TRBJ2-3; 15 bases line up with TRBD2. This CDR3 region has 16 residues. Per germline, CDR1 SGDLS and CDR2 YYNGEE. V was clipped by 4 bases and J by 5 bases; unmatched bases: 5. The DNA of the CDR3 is TGTGCCAGCAGCCCGGGACTAGCGGGAGGTCGAGATACGCAGTATTTT. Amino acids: CASSPGLAGGRDTQYF.

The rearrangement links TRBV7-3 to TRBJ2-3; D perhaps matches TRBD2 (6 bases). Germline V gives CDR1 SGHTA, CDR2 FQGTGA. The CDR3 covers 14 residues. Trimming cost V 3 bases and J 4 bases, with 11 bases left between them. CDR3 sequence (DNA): TGTGCCAGCAGCTTTTACGGGAGCGCAGATACGCAGTATTTT. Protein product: CASSFYGSADTQYF.

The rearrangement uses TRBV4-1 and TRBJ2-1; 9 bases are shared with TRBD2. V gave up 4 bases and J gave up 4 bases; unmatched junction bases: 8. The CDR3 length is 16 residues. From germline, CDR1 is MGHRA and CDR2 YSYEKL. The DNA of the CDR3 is TGCGCCAGCAGCCGGACGGGGGCGGGAGGGTACAATGAGCAGTTCTTC. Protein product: CASSRTGAGGYNEQFF.

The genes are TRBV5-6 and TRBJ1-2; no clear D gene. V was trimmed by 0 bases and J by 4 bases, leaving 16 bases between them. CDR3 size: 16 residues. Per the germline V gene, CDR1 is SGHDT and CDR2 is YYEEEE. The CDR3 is CASSLDLAATVYGYTF. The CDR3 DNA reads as TGTGCCAGCAGCTTGGATCTCGCTGCTACCGTCTATGGCTACACCTTC.

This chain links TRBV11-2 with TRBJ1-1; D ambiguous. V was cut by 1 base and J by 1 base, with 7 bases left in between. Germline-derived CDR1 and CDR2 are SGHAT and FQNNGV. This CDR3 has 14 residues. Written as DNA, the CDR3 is TGTGCCAGCAGCTTAGTTGGGCAGAACACTGAAGCTTTCTTT. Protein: CASSLVGQNTEAFF.

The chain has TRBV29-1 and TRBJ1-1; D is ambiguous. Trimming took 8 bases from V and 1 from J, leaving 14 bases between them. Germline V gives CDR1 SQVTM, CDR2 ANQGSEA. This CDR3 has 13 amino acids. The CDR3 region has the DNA TGCAGCACAAAAAGAATTGGGAACACTGAAGCTTTCTTT. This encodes CSTKRIGNTEAFF.

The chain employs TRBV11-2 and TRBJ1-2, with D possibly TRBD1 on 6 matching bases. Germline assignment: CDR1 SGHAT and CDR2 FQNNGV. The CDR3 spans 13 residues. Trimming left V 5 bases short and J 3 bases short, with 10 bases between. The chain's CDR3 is CASSPAGDYGYTF. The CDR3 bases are TGTGCCAGCAGCCCGGCAGGGGACTATGGCTACACCTTC.

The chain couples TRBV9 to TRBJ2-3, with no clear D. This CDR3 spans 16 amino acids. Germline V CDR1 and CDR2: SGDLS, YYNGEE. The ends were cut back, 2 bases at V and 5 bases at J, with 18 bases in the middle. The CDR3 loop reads CASSVQTPPSIDTQYF. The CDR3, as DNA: TGTGCCAGCAGCGTCCAGACCCCTCCGAGTATAGATACGCAGTATTTT.

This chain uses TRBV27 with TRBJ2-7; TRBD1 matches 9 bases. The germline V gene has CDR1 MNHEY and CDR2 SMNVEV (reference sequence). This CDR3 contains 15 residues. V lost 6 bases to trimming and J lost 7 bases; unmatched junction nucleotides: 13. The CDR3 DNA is TGTGCCAGCAGACGCATCGGGACAGGGTCTGATGAGCAGTACTTC. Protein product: CASRRIGTGSDEQYF.

CDR3 bases: TGTGCCAGCAGCCAAGTCGACAGGGGAGGAAACACCATATATTTT. Translation: CASSQVDRGGNTIYF. This rearrangement joins TRBV14 to TRBJ1-3; 8 bases map to TRBD1. CDR1 is SGHDN, CDR2 FVKESK, per germline. The CDR3 length is 15 residues. Losses at the gene ends were 1 base for V and 4 bases for J; bases not matched to a gene: 3.

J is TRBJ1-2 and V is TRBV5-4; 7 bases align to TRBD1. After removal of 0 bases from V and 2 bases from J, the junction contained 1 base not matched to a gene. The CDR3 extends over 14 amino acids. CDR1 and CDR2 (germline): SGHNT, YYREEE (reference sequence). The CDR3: CASSLDRGNYGYTF. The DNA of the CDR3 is TGTGCCAGCAGCTTGGACAGGGGAAACTATGGCTACACCTTC.

The DNA for the CDR3 is TGTGCCAGCAGTTTATATCAAAACTATGGCTACACCTTC. Translating gives CASSLYQNYGYTF. This chain connects TRBV28 to TRBJ1-2; the D is unclear. The CDR3 sequence is 13 residues long. CDR1 is MDHEN, CDR2 SYDVKM, per germline. Trimming cost V 1 base and J 2 bases, with 5 bases left between them.

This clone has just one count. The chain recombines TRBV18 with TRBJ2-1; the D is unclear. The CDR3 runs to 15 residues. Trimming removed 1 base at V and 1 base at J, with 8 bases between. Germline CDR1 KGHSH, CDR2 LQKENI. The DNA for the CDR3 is TGTGCCAGCTCACCACTCAAGGGATCCTACAATGAGCAGTTCTTC. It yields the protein CASSPLKGSYNEQFF.

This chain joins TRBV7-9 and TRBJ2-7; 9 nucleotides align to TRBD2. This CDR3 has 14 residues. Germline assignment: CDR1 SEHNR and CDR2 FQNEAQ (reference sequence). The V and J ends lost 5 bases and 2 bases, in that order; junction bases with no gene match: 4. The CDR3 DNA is TGTGCCAGCAGCCCTAGCGGGGCGCCCTACGAGCAGTACTTC. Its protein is CASSPSGAPYEQYF.

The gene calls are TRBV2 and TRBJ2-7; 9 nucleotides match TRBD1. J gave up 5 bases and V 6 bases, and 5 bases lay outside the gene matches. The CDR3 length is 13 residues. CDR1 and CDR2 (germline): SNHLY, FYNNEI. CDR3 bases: TGTGCCAGCAGGGGGGACAGGGCCCACGAGCAGTACTTC. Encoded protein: CASRGDRAHEQYF. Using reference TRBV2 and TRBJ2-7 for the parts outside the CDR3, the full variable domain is EPEVTQTPSHQVTQMGQEVILRCVPISNHLYFYWYRQILGQKVEFLVSFYNNEISEKSEIFDDQFSVERPDGSNFTLKIRSTKLEDSAMYFCASRGDRAHEQYFGPGTRLTVT.